The TCR beta chain described here comes from a study of OX40 agonist ivuxolimab in advanced cancers. TCRdb keeps only in-frame clones here, not all; method: immunoSEQ multiplex PCR. There are 50,000 to 65,000 clones in the sample; roughly 84% occur only once, and roughly 2.3% lies in the top ten. Per germline, CDR1 MGHDK and CDR2 SYGVNS. The CDR3 totals 16 residues. V gave up 6 bases and J gave up 8 bases; unmatched junction bases: 9. The sample was CD4+ or CD8+ T cells sorted from blood, taken in a trial of the OX40 agonist ivuxolimab. The genes are TRBV25-1 and TRBJ2-1, with 14 bases matching TRBD2. This TCR was recovered from an adult with an advanced solid tumor such as melanoma, head and neck, liver or kidney cancer. CDR3 amino acids: CASRVPGLAGADEQFF. The CDR3 DNA sequence: TGTGCCAGCAGGGTACCGGGACTAGCGGGAGCGGATGAGCAGTTCTTC.